The 30 T cell receptor beta chains listed next were all sequenced from one sample in a study of regulatory T cells in long-lasting Graves disease. The TCR beta library used iRepertoire HTBI primers with Arm-PCR amplification of CDR3. TCRdb independently ran MiXCR on the multiplex PCR reads; one entry per CDR3 protein. The data contain 200,000 to 250,000 distinct CDR3 sequences, roughly 19% of them singletons. This sample's time point: newly diagnosed GD, antithyroid drugs for less than 3 months. Making the TCR library involved RNA that had been extracted from PBMCs. These data are also associated with another study on T cells in Graves' hyperthyroidism and ophthalmopathy.

The material was peripheral blood mononuclear cells (PBMCs), obtained at new diagnosis, from a patient treated with antithyroid drugs. The receptors were sampled from a woman aged 25-40 years with Graves disease.

Ten or more counts support this clonotype. The chain couples TRBV6-2 or TRBV6-3 to TRBJ1-6; the D is unclear. The V end lost 3 bases, the J end lost 6 bases, and 9 bases lay between the germline ends. CDR1 is MNHEY and CDR2 is SVGEGT in the germline V gene. This CDR3 has 14 amino acids. The CDR3 here is CASSYQLINSPLHF. The CDR3 DNA is TGTGCCAGCAGTTATCAACTGATTAATTCACCCCTCCACTTT.

This clonotype appeared many times. J is TRBJ2-5 and V is TRBV6-9; TRBD1 matches 9 bases. Germline values: CDR1 MNHGY, CDR2 SVAAGI. The CDR3 loop spans 15 amino acids. V lost 3 bases, J lost 4 bases, and 6 bases stayed unmatched. CDR3 sequence reads: CASSYEGQGSETQYF. The CDR3 DNA reads TGTGCCAGCAGTTACGAGGGACAGGGTTCAGAGACCCAGTACTTC.

The gene calls are TRBV2 and TRBJ2-7; 11 bases agree with TRBD2. CDR3 length equals 14 residues. The germline V gene encodes CDR1 SNHLY and CDR2 FYNNEI. V lost 9 bases, J lost 3 bases, and 7 bases stayed unmatched. The chain's CDR3 is CARAGTSGYYEQYF. CDR3 bases: TGTGCCAGGGCCGGGACTAGCGGCTACTACGAGCAGTACTTC.

This clonotype was found many times. The chain couples TRBV7-3 to TRBJ2-7; 14 positions agree with TRBD2. The CDR3 has 16 amino acids. CDR1 and CDR2 from the germline V gene are SGHTA and FQGTGA. V lost 5 bases to trimming and J lost 4 bases; unmatched junction nucleotides: 7. This CDR3 reads CASSPGTSGSMYEQYF. The CDR3, as DNA: TGTGCCAGCAGCCCCGGGACTAGCGGGAGTATGTACGAGCAGTACTTC.

This sequence joins TRBV6-1 and TRBJ1-2; no clear D gene. Germline loops: CDR1 MNHNS, CDR2 SASEGT. The length of the CDR3 is 13 residues. The V and J ends lost 3 bases and 8 bases respectively, with 13 bases between them. The CDR3 is CASSDGRTRGYTF. CDR3 in DNA: TGTGCCAGCAGTGATGGGAGAACGAGGGGCTACACCTTC.

The chain links TRBV5-1 to TRBJ2-3, with D perhaps matching TRBD2 (5 bases). This CDR3 region has 14 residues. CDR1 and CDR2 (germline): SGHRS, YFSETQ. Trimming shortened V by 4 bases and J by 2 bases, and 11 bases separated the two germline ends. CDR3 bases: TGCGCCAGCAGCCAGTCTAGCTCCACAGATACGCAGTATTTT. Translated, it gives CASSQSSSTDTQYF.

The gene calls are TRBV11-2 and TRBJ2-1; 14 bases line up with TRBD2. CDR3 length: 17 amino acids. Germline CDR1 reads SGHAT; CDR2 reads FQNNGV. Unmatched junction bases numbered 8, after V lost 5 bases and J lost 5 bases. CDR3 residues: CASSPGLAGEVDNEQFF. In DNA form, the CDR3 reads TGTGCCAGCAGCCCGGGACTAGCGGGAGAAGTGGACAATGAGCAGTTCTTC.

Many counts were recorded for this clonotype. The V gene is TRBV5-1, the J gene TRBJ2-5; TRBD1 aligns across 11 bases. CDR3 length equals 15 residues. With 4 bases clipped from V and 0 bases from J, the junction kept 2 bases outside the gene matches. The germline V gene has CDR1 SGHRS and CDR2 YFSETQ. CDR3 amino acids: CASSPDRGHQETQYF. DNA for the CDR3: TGCGCCAGCAGCCCGGACAGGGGGCACCAAGAGACCCAGTACTTC.

This clonotype has a count of ten or more. The genes are TRBV14 and TRBJ1-3; D remains ambiguous. CDR1 is SGHDN and CDR2 is FVKESK in the germline V gene. V lost 0 bases to trimming and J lost 4 bases, with 7 bases between them. The CDR3 is made up of 14 amino acids. CDR3 sequence: CASSQDTSGNTIYF. CDR3 bases: TGTGCCAGCAGCCAAGACACATCCGGAAACACCATATATTTT.

This clonotype was detected ten times or more. V is TRBV30 and J is TRBJ2-1; maybe TRBD1 (6 bases). The germline V and J ends were trimmed by 3 bases and 9 bases, with 15 bases remaining between them. Germline V gives CDR1 GTSNPN, CDR2 SVGIG (reference sequence). The CDR3 consists of 13 residues. For the CDR3, the DNA is TGTGCCTGGAGGGGGGCAGGGGCCGGTGAGCAGTTCTTC. Translation: CAWRGAGAGEQFF.

At least ten counts were recorded for this clonotype. V usage is TRBV10-3 and J usage is TRBJ1-1; D is perhaps TRBD1 (5 bases). V gave up 1 base and J gave up 8 bases, with 17 bases separating them. This CDR3 contains 15 residues. Germline assignment: CDR1 ENHRY and CDR2 SYGVKD. The CDR3 nucleotides read TGTGCCATCAGTGAGTTCTCCGGGACTTCTCAGGAAGCTTTCTTT. Protein: CAISEFSGTSQEAFF.

This clonotype has just a few counts. The J gene is TRBJ2-5, the V gene TRBV7-9; no definite D call. The V end lost 6 bases, the J end lost 5 bases, and 10 bases lay between the germline ends. The germline V gene has CDR1 SEHNR and CDR2 FQNEAQ (reference sequence). The CDR3 is 12 residues long. The CDR3 sequence is CASSLKGETQYF. The CDR3 DNA is TGTGCCAGCAGTCTTAAGGGTGAGACCCAGTACTTC.

This clonotype appeared many times. V usage is TRBV19 and J usage is TRBJ2-1; possible D gene TRBD2, 5 bases. The germline gives CDR1 LNHDA, CDR2 SQIVND (reference sequence). The V end lost 3 bases, the J end lost 5 bases, and 20 bases lay between the germline ends. CDR3 size: 17 residues. DNA of the CDR3: TGTGCCAGTAGTATCAACAGCCACGTGGGAGTTAACAATGAGCAGTTCTTC. Translated, it gives CASSINSHVGVNNEQFF.

This clonotype has a count of ten or more. This chain joins TRBV19 and TRBJ1-1, with D perhaps TRBD1 (5 bases). The CDR3 length is 13 residues. Germline V lookup: CDR1 LNHDA, CDR2 SQIVND (reference sequence). The V gene lost 4 bases and the J gene lost 7 bases, with 13 bases spanning the gap. The DNA for the CDR3 is TGTGCCAGTAGTAAGGGACGGGGGAATGAAGCTTTCTTT. It is translated as CASSKGRGNEAFF.

This clonotype was observed many times. The chain uses TRBV7-9 and TRBJ2-6; D might be TRBD1 (6 bases). CDR3 length: 15 residues. V was pared by 5 bases and J by 1 base, with 9 bases between. Per germline, CDR1 SEHNR and CDR2 FQNEAQ (reference sequence). CDR3 protein: CASSPGQSGANVLTF. In DNA, the CDR3 is TGTGCCAGCAGCCCAGGACAGTCTGGGGCCAACGTCCTGACTTTC.

The genes are TRBV7-8 and TRBJ2-1; TRBD2 matches at 9 bases. Trimming removed 1 base from V and 7 bases from J; junction bases left unmatched: 20. The CDR3 has 20 residues. Germline loops: CDR1 SGHVS, CDR2 FQNEAQ. CDR3 bases: TGTGCCAGCAGCTTAGTTTCTCTCCATGCAGCGGGGGGAGACGGGAATGAGCAGTTCTTC. As protein: CASSLVSLHAAGGDGNEQFF.

This clonotype came up a few times. This chain connects TRBV9 to TRBJ1-2, with a tentative D call TRBD1 (5 bases). CDR1 is SGDLS and CDR2 is YYNGEE in the germline V gene. V lost 4 bases to trimming and J lost 8 bases, with 18 bases between them. The CDR3 runs to 14 residues. The CDR3, as DNA: TGTGCCAGCAGCCAGGGTGGGGGGACCGAAGGCTACACCTTC. Its translation: CASSQGGGTEGYTF.

Many counts were recorded for this clonotype. The chain uses TRBV6-1 and TRBJ2-7, with 8 bases aligning to TRBD2. J gave up 5 bases and V 8 bases, and 8 bases lay outside the gene matches. Germline V CDR1 and CDR2: MNHNS, SASEGT. This CDR3 spans 13 amino acids. The DNA for the CDR3 is TGTGCCAGCCGGTTAGCGGGACCCCACGAGCAGTACTTC. Residues: CASRLAGPHEQYF.

This clonotype was detected many times. The rearrangement uses TRBV9 and TRBJ1-1, with TRBD1 as a possible D gene (5 bases). CDR3 length equals 13 residues. Between the trimmed V and J ends, which lost 1 base and 10 bases, there was a span of 14 bases. Germline assignment: CDR1 SGDLS and CDR2 YYNGEE. CDR3 region: CASSVSNGARAFF. As DNA, the CDR3 is TGTGCCAGCAGCGTATCCAATGGGGCCCGAGCTTTCTTT.

This clonotype showed up many times. The chain couples TRBV30 to TRBJ2-3; D remains ambiguous. CDR3 size: 13 residues. Germline V gene data show CDR1 as GTSNPN and CDR2 as SVGIG (reference sequence). Trimming shortened V by 0 bases and J by 5 bases, and 9 bases separated the two germline ends. CDR3 region: CAWSVPGGDTQYF. The CDR3 coding sequence is TGTGCCTGGAGTGTCCCCGGCGGAGATACGCAGTATTTT.

Ten or more counts support this clonotype. The chain is built from TRBV27 and TRBJ2-3; 14 bases are shared with TRBD2. This CDR3 contains 15 residues. Germline CDR1 is MNHEY and CDR2 is SMNVEV (reference sequence). Trimming at V came to 5 bases and at J to 5 bases, leaving 3 bases not matched to a gene. The CDR3 here is CASSLTSGGGDTQYF. CDR3 DNA sequence: TGTGCCAGCAGTCTGACTAGCGGGGGGGGAGATACGCAGTATTTT.

The rearrangement uses TRBV5-6 and TRBJ1-2; unclear D gene. Trimming cost V 0 bases and J 6 bases, with 15 bases left between them. The germline V gene has CDR1 SGHDT and CDR2 YYEEEE. The CDR3 loop spans 15 amino acids. This CDR3 reads CASSLAGIGEDGYTF. CDR3 sequence (DNA): TGTGCCAGCAGCTTGGCCGGGATCGGGGAGGATGGCTACACCTTC.

This clonotype showed up many times. This may come from a read error, since a much larger clone is one base off. This chain connects TRBV28 to TRBJ2-5; D uncertain. Germline CDR1 MDHEN, CDR2 SYDVKM. The germline V and J ends were trimmed by 10 bases and 5 bases, with 26 bases remaining between them. The CDR3 sequence is 16 residues long. CDR3 sequence (DNA): TGTGCCATCTCCCGAGACAAGTTCGAGGAGTTGGAGACCCAGTACTTC. As protein: CAISRDKFEELETQYF.

This clonotype was observed many times. Germline and junction disagree at one end, which may indicate a read error. The chain recombines TRBV28 with TRBJ1-6; D uncertain. Germline V CDR1 and CDR2: MDHEN, SYDVKM. This CDR3 contains 15 residues. The chain's CDR3 is CASSLSAGYSSPLHF. The DNA for the CDR3 is TGTGCCAGCAGTTTATCGGCGGGTTATAGTTCACCCCTCCACTTT.

The genes are TRBV28 and TRBJ1-6, with D maybe TRBD1 (6 bases). The CDR3 has 16 residues. The germline V and J ends were trimmed by 3 bases and 0 bases, with 9 bases remaining between them. CDR1 is MDHEN and CDR2 is SYDVKM in the germline V gene. CDR3 amino acids: CASSFRGDSYNSPLHF. DNA of the CDR3: TGTGCCAGCAGTTTTAGGGGGGACTCCTATAATTCACCCCTCCACTTT. The complete variable domain, with remaining parts taken from reference TRBV28 and TRBJ1-6, reads DVKVTQSSRYLVKRTGEKVFLECVQDMDHENMFWYRQDPGLGLRLIYFSYDVKMKEKGDIPEGYSVSREKKERFSLILESASTNQTSMYLCASSFRGDSYNSPLHFGNGTRLTVT.

In this sample, this clonotype turned up many times. The CDR3 spells CASSLSGVGSPLHF. CDR3 bases: TGTGCCAGCAGTTTATCAGGGGTCGGTTCACCCCTCCACTTT. V gene TRBV12-3 or TRBV12-4 combines with J gene TRBJ1-6; perhaps TRBD1 as D (6 bases). The CDR3 extends over 14 amino acids. V was trimmed by 2 bases and J by 9 bases, leaving 11 bases between them.

This clonotype was counted at least ten times. This chain joins TRBV20-1 and TRBJ2-7; possibly TRBD2 for D (6 bases). CDR3 length: 12 residues. Between the trimmed V and J ends, which lost 3 bases and 5 bases, there was a span of 11 bases. Germline V gene sequence: CDR1 DFQATT, CDR2 SNEGSKA (reference sequence). The chain's CDR3 is CSASGLRDEQYF. The CDR3 DNA reads as TGCAGTGCTAGCGGACTAAGGGACGAGCAGTACTTC.

The chain has TRBV28 and TRBJ2-7, with 7 bases matching TRBD2. CDR1 is MDHEN and CDR2 is SYDVKM in the germline V gene. The CDR3 has 16 residues. Trimming took 6 bases from V and 5 from J; bases not matched to a gene: 16. As DNA, the CDR3 is TGTGCCAGCAGCCCATGGGTGGCGGGAGTTCAGAACGAGCAGTACTTC. It yields the protein CASSPWVAGVQNEQYF.

This clonotype occurred once. The V call is TRBV11-2, the J call TRBJ2-1; D may be TRBD1 or TRBD2 (5 bases each). The CDR3 is 16 residues long. V was shortened by 3 bases and J by 1 base, with 13 bases between the two germline ends. In germline, CDR1 is SGHAT, CDR2 FQNNGV. The CDR3 loop is CASSFRGAASYNEQFF. The CDR3 bases are TGTGCCAGCAGCTTCCGAGGGGCCGCTTCCTACAATGAGCAGTTCTTC.

A note on this clonotype: This likely came from a read error, as a far larger clone is one base away. V is TRBV13 and J is TRBJ2-2, with D maybe TRBD1 (7 bases). The V end lost 5 bases, the J end lost 3 bases, and 16 bases lay between the germline ends. Germline V CDR1 and CDR2: PRHDT, FYEKMQ (reference sequence). This CDR3 has 16 amino acids. The CDR3 DNA sequence: TGTGCCAGCAGCCGGGGGACAGCCACATACACCGGGGAGCTGTTTTTT. Its translation: CASSRGTATYTGELFF.